This T cell receptor (beta chain) was sequenced for a study of cytomegalovirus exposure and HLA in healthy donors. Study context: As an earlier analysis found, about 179 million T cells yielded about 120 million unique TCR beta sequences. In terms of ancestry, the Caucasian-associated cluster contained 81% of the approximately 400 genotyped donors.

CDR1 is SGHTS, CDR2 YDEGEE, per germline. This CDR3 has 12 residues. Primers: 60 Vbeta forward and 13 Jbeta reverse. Original processing notes: In a later analysis, of some 80 million unique beta chains, roughly 11 million appeared in at least two donors. Clones were sequenced by immunoSEQ multiplex PCR, and TCRdb holds only the in-frame ones, with some missing. That table supplies the V and J calls and clone size; D and trimming were determined from the DNA. The sample consists of about 130,000 clones, around 71% of them appearing once. Study results and limitations: Reports showed the classifier diagnosing cytomegalovirus status with high specificity and sensitivity.

This clone was counted only a few times. What it binds is not known. V gene TRBV5-8 combines with J gene TRBJ1-6; D unclear. The receptor was isolated from a woman between 55 and 75 years old in good health and CMV-seropositive. Input material: PBMCs. The CDR3 is CADGTYNSPLHF. In nucleotides, the CDR3 is TGTGCTGACGGGACCTATAATTCACCCCTCCACTTT.